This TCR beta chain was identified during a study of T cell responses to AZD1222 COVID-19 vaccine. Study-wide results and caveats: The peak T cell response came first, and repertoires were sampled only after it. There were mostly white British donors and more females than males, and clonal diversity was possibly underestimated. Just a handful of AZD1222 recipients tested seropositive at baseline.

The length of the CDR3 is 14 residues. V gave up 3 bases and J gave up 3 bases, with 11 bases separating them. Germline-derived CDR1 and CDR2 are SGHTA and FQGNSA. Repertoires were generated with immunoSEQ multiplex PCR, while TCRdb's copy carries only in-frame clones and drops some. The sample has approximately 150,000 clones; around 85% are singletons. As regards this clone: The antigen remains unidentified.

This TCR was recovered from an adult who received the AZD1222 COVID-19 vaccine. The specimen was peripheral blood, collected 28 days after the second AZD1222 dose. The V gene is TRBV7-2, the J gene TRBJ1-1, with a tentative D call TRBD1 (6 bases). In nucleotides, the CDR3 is TGTGCCAGCAGCTTCGGGCAGGGGCACACTGAAGCTTTCTTT. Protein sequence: CASSFGQGHTEAFF.